A single sample is the source of the 28 T cell receptor beta chains below, sequenced in a study of blood T cells in healthy people across ages (dated by TCRdb to 2014 to 2015). The library was produced with 5' RACE. Sequencing relied on an Illumina HiSeq 2500. The second PCR ran for roughly 6 to 11 cycles and used a J-beta primer mix along with a sample-barcoded 5' primer. Using fastp trimming at Q25 and MiXCR clonotype assembly, TCRdb reanalyzed the public sequencing data and kept in-frame beta chains. Every distinct CDR3 protein forms one entry, paired with its most common genes and DNA. The sample yields about 1 million distinct CDR3 sequences; less than 25% were counted once. The top ten constitute about 0.8% of the sample. The sample was also reused in another study, on T cells of mothers and their children.

Sequenced: blood. The source of these receptors is a girl aged 2 to 9 in good health.

This clonotype has more than one count but fewer than ten. The chain recombines TRBV7-9 with TRBJ1-3; 9 nucleotides agree with TRBD1. V was clipped by 5 bases and J by 5 bases; unmatched bases: 7. The CDR3 extends over 15 amino acids. From germline, CDR1 is SEHNR and CDR2 FQNEAQ (reference sequence). CDR3 nucleotide sequence: TGTGCCAGCAGCACCTGGGACAGGGTTAGAAACACCATATATTTT. It is translated as CASSTWDRVRNTIYF.

This clonotype was counted between two and nine times. The chain joins TRBV3-1 to TRBJ2-5, with 14 bases that match TRBD2. J gave up 4 bases and V 4 bases, and 8 bases lay outside the gene matches. The CDR3 loop spans 17 amino acids. Germline CDR1 is LGHDT and CDR2 is YNNKEL (reference sequence). CDR3 loop: CASSPGTSGGKRETQYF. CDR3 sequence (DNA): TGTGCCAGCAGCCCCGGGACTAGCGGGGGTAAGAGAGAGACCCAGTACTTC.

The chain combines TRBV6-1 with TRBJ2-1; TRBD1 matches 7 bases. The V gene's germline CDR1 is MNHNS and CDR2 SASEGT. The CDR3 is made up of 14 amino acids. With 10 bases clipped from V and 4 bases from J, the junction kept 10 bases outside the gene matches. The chain's CDR3 is CATGGTQIYNEQFF. Written as DNA, the CDR3 is TGTGCCACAGGGGGAACCCAGATATACAATGAGCAGTTCTTC.

For this clonotype: No conserved phenylalanine or tryptophan is present at the end of the CDR3, so a read error is the likely explanation. The limits of the CDR3 on the DNA are not certain, so only TCRdb's listed CDR3 is given. The rearrangement joins TRBV9 to TRBJ2-7; the D call in the table, TRBD1, was not verified against the DNA. Germline values: CDR1 SGDLS, CDR2 YYNGEE. Both ends counted, the CDR3 spans 10 residues. CDR3 amino acids: CASSVRGRKI.

Written as DNA, the CDR3 is TGTGCCAGCAGCCAAGGGGCTGTAGCGGGAGGAGGCGGGGAGACCCAGTACTTC. It yields the protein CASSQGAVAGGGGETQYF. This rearrangement joins TRBV3-1 to TRBJ2-5; 10 positions agree with TRBD2. CDR3 length equals 18 residues. The germline gives CDR1 LGHDT, CDR2 YNNKEL (reference sequence). Losses at the gene ends were 1 base for V and 5 bases for J; bases not matched to a gene: 13.

This chain's CDR3 is CSADITGVMETQYF. DNA of the CDR3: TGCAGCGCCGATATCACGGGAGTAATGGAGACCCAGTACTTC. The rearrangement uses TRBV29-1 and TRBJ2-5, with D possibly TRBD2 on 6 matching bases. The CDR3 consists of 14 residues. Deletions cut 7 bases from V and 5 bases from J, with 20 bases between. Germline V gene sequence: CDR1 SQVTM, CDR2 ANQGSEA.

V is TRBV6-5 and J is TRBJ2-3, with D perhaps being TRBD1 or TRBD2 (6 bases each). CDR1 MNHEY and CDR2 SVGAGI come from the germline V gene. The length of the CDR3 is 16 residues. V lost 4 bases and J lost 1, with 15 bases in between. In nucleotides, the CDR3 is TGTGCCAGCAGTTGGAGGGGGTACCTTCGCACAGATACGCAGTATTTT. Translation gives CASSWRGYLRTDTQYF.

This clonotype occurred a few times. The V gene is TRBV7-6, the J gene TRBJ2-5, with a tentative D call TRBD2 (6 bases). V was pared by 4 bases and J by 2 bases, with 14 bases between. Germline CDR1 reads SGHVS; CDR2 reads FNYEAQ. CDR3 length: 15 residues. The CDR3 sequence: CASSSLRGKQETQYF. The CDR3 nucleotides are TGTGCCAGCAGCTCATTACGGGGGAAACAAGAGACCCAGTACTTC.

Only a few counts were recorded for this clonotype. The chain has TRBV10-3 and TRBJ1-2, with unresolved D. The CDR3 contains 13 residues. Germline V gene lookup returns CDR1 ENHRY and CDR2 SYGVKD. V was shortened by 3 bases and J by 4 bases, with 9 bases between the two germline ends. The CDR3 spells CAISEGTGYGYTF. The CDR3 coding sequence is TGTGCCATCAGTGAAGGTACCGGCTATGGCTACACCTTC.

This clonotype is a singleton in its sample. The chain recombines TRBV7-9 with TRBJ1-1; 8 bases are shared with TRBD1. The V gene end was trimmed by 4 bases and the J gene end by 5 bases; junction bases not matched to a gene: 18. The CDR3 covers 18 residues. CDR1 is SEHNR and CDR2 is FQNEAQ in the germline V gene (reference sequence). The CDR3 protein is CASSSPAQGEGWNTEAFF. The DNA of the CDR3 is TGTGCCAGCAGCTCACCGGCACAGGGGGAGGGTTGGAATACTGAAGCTTTCTTT.

The V call is TRBV7-6, the J call TRBJ2-7, with 8 bases identical to TRBD2. The V segment lost 5 bases and the J segment 1 base; nucleotides outside the gene matches: 10. The CDR3 covers 16 residues. From germline, CDR1 is SGHVS and CDR2 FNYEAQ. CDR3 DNA sequence: TGTGCCAGCAGCCTCCGGCGGGGGGAAGGGTCCTACGAGCAGTACTTC. This gives the protein CASSLRRGEGSYEQYF.

The chain links TRBV29-1 to TRBJ2-1, with D possibly TRBD2 on 6 matching bases. Germline CDR1 and CDR2: SQVTM and ANQGSEA. The germline V and J ends were trimmed by 0 bases and 6 bases, with 18 bases remaining between them. The CDR3 runs 16 residues. CDR3 nucleotide sequence: TGCAGCGTTGAAGACATGGACTATAACCGCTGCAATGAGCAGTTCTTC. Protein sequence: CSVEDMDYNRCNEQFF.

The chain employs TRBV11-1 and TRBJ2-7; 7 bases are shared with TRBD2. The CDR3 consists of 13 residues. V lost 4 bases and J lost 3; bases outside the gene matches: 3. In germline, CDR1 is SGHAT, CDR2 FQDESV (reference sequence). Here the CDR3 DNA reads TGTGCCAGCAGCTATCGGGACTACTACGAGCAGTACTTC. It translates to CASSYRDYYEQYF. Supplemented by reference TRBV11-1 and TRBJ2-7, the full variable domain reads EAEVAQSPRYKITEKSQAVAFWCDPISGHATLYWYRQILGQGPELLVQFQDESVVDDSQLPKDRFSAERLKGVDSTLKIQPAELGDSAMYLCASSYRDYYEQYFGPGTRLTVT.

This clonotype showed up just a few times. The CDR3 loop reads CASSEQGDAFF. The DNA for the CDR3 is TGTGCCAGCTCAGAACAGGGGGACGCTTTCTTT. The chain links TRBV18 to TRBJ1-1; 8 nucleotides line up with TRBD1. Per the germline V gene, CDR1 is KGHSH and CDR2 is LQKENI. The CDR3 is made up of 11 amino acids. V gave up 5 bases and J gave up 11 bases; unmatched junction bases: 4.

V gene TRBV4-1 combines with J gene TRBJ2-7; 7 positions agree with TRBD1. CDR3 length: 15 residues. V gave up 3 bases and J gave up 3 bases; unmatched junction bases: 8. CDR1 and CDR2 (germline): MGHRA, YSYEKL. CDR3 nucleotides: TGCGCCAGCAGCCACCAGACAGGGTTACGCTACGAGCAGTACTTC. Translated, it gives CASSHQTGLRYEQYF.

The chain carries TRBV20-1 and TRBJ1-1; D is ambiguous. CDR3 size: 9 residues. Germline CDR1 reads DFQATT; CDR2 reads SNEGSKA (reference sequence). Trimming left V 8 bases short and J 0 bases short, with 1 base between. The CDR3 sequence is CSLNTEAFF. DNA of the CDR3: TGCAGTCTGAACACTGAAGCTTTCTTT.

The chain joins TRBV15 to TRBJ2-2; D might be TRBD1 or TRBD2, each matching 5 bases. The germline V gene has CDR1 LNHNV and CDR2 YYDKDF (reference sequence). Trimming shortened V by 2 bases and J by 1 base, and 11 bases separated the two germline ends. The CDR3 extends over 16 amino acids. CDR3 bases: TGTGCCACCAGCAGACGGGACCAATTGAACACCGGGGAGCTGTTTTTT. Translated, it gives CATSRRDQLNTGELFF.

For this clonotype: One junction end disagrees with the germline gene, perhaps due to a read error. The chain couples TRBV7-9 to TRBJ2-5; 8 bases are a match to TRBD1. CDR1 SEHNR and CDR2 FQNEAQ come from the germline V gene (reference sequence). CDR3 length: 14 amino acids. DNA of the CDR3: TGTGCCACCAGCTTTGTGGACAGGGATGAGACCCAGTACTTC. Its translation: CATSFVDRDETQYF.

As concerns this clonotype: Relative to the germline gene, one junction end is altered; a read error may explain this. This chain joins TRBV5-1 and TRBJ2-5; no clear D gene. Germline CDR1 reads SGHRS; CDR2 reads YFSETQ. There are 15 residues in the CDR3. The CDR3 bases are TGCGCCAGCAGCTTGGACCGGGCCCGTCAAGAGACCCAGTGCTTC. Protein product: CASSLDRARQETQCF.

This sequence joins TRBV7-2 and TRBJ2-5; 8 bases are a match to TRBD2. The last part of the DNA fits TRBJ2-1 better; the J call may be wrong. CDR1 and CDR2 from the germline V gene are SGHTA and FQGNSA. The CDR3 is 13 residues long. The CDR3 reads CASSRTSWGEQFF. CDR3 nucleotide sequence: TGTGCCAGCAGCAGGACTAGCTGGGGTGAGCAGTTCTTC.

The rearrangement uses TRBV29-1 and TRBJ2-2; 7 bases are a match to TRBD1. CDR3 length: 14 amino acids. Germline CDR1 SQVTM, CDR2 ANQGSEA. Trimming removed 5 bases from V and 7 bases from J; junction bases left unmatched: 10. The CDR3 coding sequence is TGCAGCGTTATGACAGGGCTAGATAACGGGGAGCTGTTTTTT. Its protein is CSVMTGLDNGELFF.

This clonotype has at least ten counts. The chain uses TRBV3-1 and TRBJ2-7; either TRBD1 or TRBD2 may fit D (5 bases each). Germline V gene data show CDR1 as LGHDT and CDR2 as YNNKEL (reference sequence). With 4 bases removed from V and 4 bases from J, the gap between germline ends came to 8 bases. CDR3 length: 12 amino acids. CDR3 in amino acids: CASSRDRYEQYF. The CDR3 DNA reads as TGTGCCAGCAGCCGGGACCGGTACGAGCAGTACTTC.

The chain links TRBV29-1 to TRBJ2-5; tentatively, D is TRBD1 (6 bases). CDR3 length: 17 residues. V was pared by 0 bases and J by 3 bases, with 20 bases between. CDR1 and CDR2 (germline): SQVTM, ANQGSEA. The CDR3 reads CSVEDQAAQGLEETQYF. For the CDR3, the DNA is TGCAGCGTTGAAGATCAGGCGGCGCAGGGGCTGGAAGAGACCCAGTACTTC.

This rearrangement joins TRBV20-1 to TRBJ2-1; 8 bases map to TRBD2. The CDR3 is made up of 13 amino acids. V dropped 4 bases and J dropped 8; count of bases not matched to a gene: 7. Germline lookup yields CDR1 DFQATT and CDR2 SNEGSKA (reference sequence). CDR3 amino acids: CSANGGASYEQFF. In DNA, the CDR3 is TGCAGTGCTAACGGGGGGGCATCCTATGAGCAGTTCTTC.

This clonotype was detected a few times. This chain links TRBV29-1 with TRBJ2-5; 10 positions match TRBD2. The CDR3 is 16 amino acids. After removal of 6 bases from V and 5 bases from J, the junction contained 15 bases not matched to a gene. Germline V CDR1 and CDR2: SQVTM, ANQGSEA. DNA for the CDR3: TGCAGCGTCCGAGGGACTAGCGAGACGATCGGGGAGACCCAGTACTTC. The encoded protein is CSVRGTSETIGETQYF.

In its sample, this clonotype was seen a few times. V is TRBV4-2 and J is TRBJ1-2; D is perhaps TRBD1 (6 bases). Germline loops: CDR1 LGHNA, CDR2 YNFKEQ. Trimming removed 1 base from V and 3 bases from J, with 9 bases in between. This CDR3 comprises 14 residues. The CDR3 DNA follows: TGTGCCAGCAGCCAAGCCCCAGGGGACTATGGCTACACCTTC. Translated: CASSQAPGDYGYTF.

This clonotype was seen once. J is TRBJ2-1 and V is TRBV5-4; D is perhaps TRBD2 (5 bases). Per germline, CDR1 SGHNT and CDR2 YYREEE (reference sequence). Trimming took off 1 base at V and 8 bases at J, with 16 bases between the two ends. The CDR3 sequence is 15 residues long. The CDR3 reads CASSLSMSAGDEQFF. CDR3 DNA sequence: TGTGCCAGCAGCTTGTCTATGTCCGCGGGTGATGAGCAGTTCTTC.

This clonotype was observed a few times. The CDR3 DNA is TGTGCCAGCAGCGCCTTGGACGGGGACACTGAAGCTTTCTTT. It encodes CASSALDGDTEAFF. The chain couples TRBV7-3 to TRBJ1-1, with D unclear. Germline CDR1 and CDR2: SGHTA and FQGTGA. V lost 5 bases and J lost 3, with 13 bases in between. CDR3 length equals 14 residues. Looking up the rest from reference TRBV7-3 and TRBJ1-1 gives the full variable domain: GAGVSQTPSNKVTEKGKYVELRCDPISGHTALYWYRQSLGQGPEFLIYFQGTGAADDSGLPNDRFFAVRPEGSVSTLKIQRTERGDSAVYLCASSALDGDTEAFFGQGTRLTVV.